This TCR beta chain is drawn from a study of blood T cell repertoires in COVID-19. The CDR3 covers 14 residues. CDR1 and CDR2 (germline): SGHDT, YYEEEE. Germline trimming cut 4 bases from V and 5 bases from J; bases unmatched to any gene: 7. Participants reported their clinical history, and cohort assignment relied on those reports. As processed by the authors: By means of reference gene primer amplification, nucleated cell counts were estimated. Libraries were prepared by immunoSEQ multiplex PCR; TCRdb keeps only in-frame clonotypes and omits some of them. V and J calls plus clone size are reproduced from that table; the DNA served to infer D and trimming. The sample yields roughly 270,000 clones, roughly 85% seen once.

V is TRBV5-6 and J is TRBJ2-7, with 9 bases matching TRBD1. The sample was PBMCs or T cells enriched from blood (not recorded which). This sequence originates from a woman between 50 and 59 years old who had recovered from COVID-19. The CDR3 region is CASSPGTGPNEQYF. For the CDR3, the DNA is TGTGCCAGCAGCCCCGGGACAGGGCCTAACGAGCAGTACTTC.